The 6 T cell receptor beta chains given below trace back to one sample, sequenced in a study of cytomegalovirus exposure and HLA in healthy donors. Sequencing used immunoSEQ multiplex PCR; TCRdb keeps in-frame clones, though not all of them. There are 260,000 or so clones in the sample; 87% occur only once, and less than 3% lies in the top ten. The sequencing sample was made of PBMCs. Source of these receptors: a man between 18 and 29 years old in good health and CMV-seronegative.

The genes are TRBV11-2 and TRBJ1-2, with D hard to call. Germline V gene data show CDR1 as SGHAT and CDR2 as FQNNGV. V was cut by 0 bases and J by 4 bases, with 6 bases left in between. The CDR3 runs to 13 residues. The chain's CDR3 is CASSLDHGYGYTF. CDR3 sequence (DNA): TGTGCCAGCAGCTTAGATCACGGCTATGGCTACACCTTC.

The chain recombines TRBV7-9 with TRBJ2-1; 9 bases line up with TRBD1. The trim removed 4 bases at V and 6 bases at J, leaving 1 base unmatched. The CDR3 loop spans 13 amino acids. Germline V gene lookup returns CDR1 SEHNR and CDR2 FQNEAQ (reference sequence). CDR3 bases: TGTGCCAGCAGCTCGGACAGGGGCAATGAGCAGTTCTTC. This translates into CASSSDRGNEQFF.

The V gene is TRBV12-5, the J gene TRBJ2-7, with D tentatively TRBD1 (5 bases). Germline values: CDR1 LGHNT, CDR2 FRNRAP. The length of the CDR3 is 14 residues. Trimming removed 1 base from V and 3 bases from J, with 10 bases in between. CDR3 DNA sequence: TGTGCTAGTGGTTTGGCGCAGGGAATCTACGAGCAGTACTTC. Translated, it gives CASGLAQGIYEQYF.

The rearrangement joins TRBV5-6 to TRBJ2-7, with TRBD1 matching over 7 bases. The CDR3 contains 14 residues. With V trimmed by 6 bases and J by 5 bases, 11 bases remained unmatched. Germline lookup yields CDR1 SGHDT and CDR2 YYEEEE. The CDR3 sequence is CASTRRQGSHEQYF. Written as DNA, the CDR3 is TGTGCCAGCACCCGACGACAGGGATCCCACGAGCAGTACTTC. Based on the CDR3 plus reference TRBV5-6 and TRBJ2-7, the full variable domain is DAGVTQSPTHLIKTRGQQVTLRCSPKSGHDTVSWYQQALGQGPQFIFQYYEEEERQRGNFPDRFSGHQFPNYSSELNVNALLLGDSALYLCASTRRQGSHEQYFGPGTRLTVT.

The gene calls are TRBV28 and TRBJ1-5, with D possibly TRBD1 on 6 matching bases. Germline-derived CDR1 and CDR2 are MDHEN and SYDVKM. The CDR3 is 19 amino acids. The ends were cut back, 6 bases at V and 1 base at J, with 25 bases in the middle. The CDR3 reads CASRSWDFTGRGSNQPQHF. The CDR3 region has the DNA TGTGCCAGCAGATCCTGGGATTTTACGGGGAGGGGGAGCAATCAGCCCCAGCATTTT. Together with reference TRBV28 and TRBJ1-5, the CDR3 gives the full variable domain: DVKVTQSSRYLVKRTGEKVFLECVQDMDHENMFWYRQDPGLGLRLIYFSYDVKMKEKGDIPEGYSVSREKKERFSLILESASTNQTSMYLCASRSWDFTGRGSNQPQHFGDGTRLSIL.

V usage is TRBV4-1 and J usage is TRBJ2-1; D not resolved. Trimming shortened V by 5 bases and J by 5 bases, and 7 bases separated the two germline ends. This CDR3 has 12 residues. CDR1 and CDR2 from the germline V gene are MGHRA and YSYEKL. CDR3 loop: CASSKQHNEQFF. The CDR3 region has the DNA TGCGCCAGCAGCAAACAGCACAATGAGCAGTTCTTC.